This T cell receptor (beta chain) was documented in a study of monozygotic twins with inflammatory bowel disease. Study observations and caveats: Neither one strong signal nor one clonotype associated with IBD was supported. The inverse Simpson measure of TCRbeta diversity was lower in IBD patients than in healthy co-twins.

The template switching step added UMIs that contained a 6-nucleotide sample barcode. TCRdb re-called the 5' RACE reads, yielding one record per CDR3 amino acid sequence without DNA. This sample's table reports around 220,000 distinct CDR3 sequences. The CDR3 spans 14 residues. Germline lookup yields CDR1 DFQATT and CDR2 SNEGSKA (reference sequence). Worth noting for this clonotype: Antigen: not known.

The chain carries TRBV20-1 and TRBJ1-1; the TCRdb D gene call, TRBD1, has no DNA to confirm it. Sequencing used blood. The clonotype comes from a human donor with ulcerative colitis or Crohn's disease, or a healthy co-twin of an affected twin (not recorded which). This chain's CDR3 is CSAKAYQGVSEAFF.